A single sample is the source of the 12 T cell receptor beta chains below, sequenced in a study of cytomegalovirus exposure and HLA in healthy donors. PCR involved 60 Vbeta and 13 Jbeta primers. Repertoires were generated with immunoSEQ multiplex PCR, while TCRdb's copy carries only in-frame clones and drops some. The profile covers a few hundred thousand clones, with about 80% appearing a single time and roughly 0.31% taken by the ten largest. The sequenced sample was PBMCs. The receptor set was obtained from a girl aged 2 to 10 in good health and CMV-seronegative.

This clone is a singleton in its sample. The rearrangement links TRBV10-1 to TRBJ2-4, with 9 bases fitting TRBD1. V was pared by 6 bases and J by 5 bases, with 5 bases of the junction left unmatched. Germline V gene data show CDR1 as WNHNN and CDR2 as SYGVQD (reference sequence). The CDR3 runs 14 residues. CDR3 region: CASRGRDRENIQYF. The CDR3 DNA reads TGCGCCAGCAGAGGCCGGGACAGGGAAAACATTCAGTACTTC.

CDR3 region: CASSVGGDSWVAEAFF. DNA of the CDR3: TGTGCCAGCAGCGTAGGGGGGGACTCTTGGGTCGCTGAAGCTTTCTTT. The chain has TRBV9 and TRBJ1-1; D is possibly TRBD1 (5 bases). The CDR3 contains 16 residues. Trimming pared 0 bases from V and 6 bases from J, leaving 18 bases between. Germline values: CDR1 SGDLS, CDR2 YYNGEE.

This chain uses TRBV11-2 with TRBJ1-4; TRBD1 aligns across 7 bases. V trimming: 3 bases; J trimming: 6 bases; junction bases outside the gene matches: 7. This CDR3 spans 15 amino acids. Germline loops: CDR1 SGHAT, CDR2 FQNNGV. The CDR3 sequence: CASSFSDRADEKLFF. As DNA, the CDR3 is TGTGCCAGCAGCTTCTCTGACAGGGCGGATGAAAAACTGTTTTTT. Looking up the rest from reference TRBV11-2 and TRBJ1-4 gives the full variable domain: EAGVAQSPRYKIIEKRQSVAFWCNPISGHATLYWYQQILGQGPKLLIQFQNNGVVDDSQLPKDRFSAERLKGVDSTLKIQPAKLEDSAVYLCASSFSDRADEKLFFGSGTQLSVL.

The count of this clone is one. CDR3 amino acids: CASSEPRDRVDTEAFF. DNA of the CDR3: TGTGCCAGCAGTGAGCCCCGGGACAGGGTTGACACTGAAGCTTTCTTT. This chain uses TRBV2 with TRBJ1-1; 9 bases align to TRBD1. V was clipped by 3 bases and J by 3 bases; unmatched bases: 8. CDR3 length: 16 residues. Germline V gene sequence: CDR1 SNHLY, CDR2 FYNNEI.

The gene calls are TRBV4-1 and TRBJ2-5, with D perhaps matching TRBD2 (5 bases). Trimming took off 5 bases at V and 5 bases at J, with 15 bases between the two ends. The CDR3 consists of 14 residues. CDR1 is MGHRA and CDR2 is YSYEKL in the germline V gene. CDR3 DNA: TGCGCCAGCAGCGACCTGGAGGTTTCGGAGACCCAGTACTTC. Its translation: CASSDLEVSETQYF.

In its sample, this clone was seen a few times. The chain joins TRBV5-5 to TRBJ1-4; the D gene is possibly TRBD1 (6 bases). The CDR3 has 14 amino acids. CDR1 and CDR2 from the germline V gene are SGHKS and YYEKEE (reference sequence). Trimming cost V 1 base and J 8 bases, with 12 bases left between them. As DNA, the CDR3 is TGTGCCAGCAGCTTGTATCAGGGGCGCGAAAAACTGTTTTTT. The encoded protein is CASSLYQGREKLFF.

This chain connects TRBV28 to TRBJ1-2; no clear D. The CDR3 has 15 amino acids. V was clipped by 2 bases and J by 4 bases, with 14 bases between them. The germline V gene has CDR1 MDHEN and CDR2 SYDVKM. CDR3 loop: CASSLRSGVGYGYTF. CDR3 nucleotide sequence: TGTGCCAGCAGTTTAAGATCGGGAGTCGGCTATGGCTACACCTTC.

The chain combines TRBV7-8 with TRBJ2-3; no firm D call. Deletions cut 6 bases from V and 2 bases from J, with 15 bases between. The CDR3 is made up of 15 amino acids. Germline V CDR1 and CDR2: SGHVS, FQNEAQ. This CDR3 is CASSYLGAITDTQYF. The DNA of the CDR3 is TGTGCCAGCAGTTACCTAGGCGCGATCACAGATACGCAGTATTTT.

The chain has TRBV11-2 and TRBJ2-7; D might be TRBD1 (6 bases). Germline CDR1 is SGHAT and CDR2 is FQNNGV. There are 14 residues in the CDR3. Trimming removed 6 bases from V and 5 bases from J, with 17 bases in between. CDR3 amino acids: CASSSNRVMDEQYF. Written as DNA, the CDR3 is TGTGCCAGCAGTTCCAACAGGGTAATGGACGAGCAGTACTTC.

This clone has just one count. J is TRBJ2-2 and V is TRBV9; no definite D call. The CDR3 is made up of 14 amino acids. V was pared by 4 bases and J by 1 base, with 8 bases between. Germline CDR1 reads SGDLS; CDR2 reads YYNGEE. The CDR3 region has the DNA TGTGCCAGCAGCCCACGACAGAACACCGGGGAGCTGTTTTTT. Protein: CASSPRQNTGELFF.

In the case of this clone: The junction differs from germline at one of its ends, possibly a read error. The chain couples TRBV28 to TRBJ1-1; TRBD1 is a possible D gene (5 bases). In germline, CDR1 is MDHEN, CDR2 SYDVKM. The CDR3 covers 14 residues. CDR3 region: CASSHETVNTEALF. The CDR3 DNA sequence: TGTGCCAGCAGTCACGAGACAGTGAACACTGAAGCTCTCTTT.

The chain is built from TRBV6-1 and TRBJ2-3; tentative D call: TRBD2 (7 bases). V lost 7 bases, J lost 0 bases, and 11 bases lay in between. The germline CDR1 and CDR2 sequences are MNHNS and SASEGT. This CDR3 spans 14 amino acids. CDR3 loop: CASKKGGSTDTQYF. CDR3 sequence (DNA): TGTGCCAGCAAGAAGGGGGGGAGCACAGATACGCAGTATTTT.